The 25 T cell receptor beta chains below all came from one sample that was sequenced in a study of T cells in Graves' hyperthyroidism and ophthalmopathy. There were TCR beta CDR3 regions amplified from RNA transcripts. The TCR CDR3 first-round RT-PCR relied on the HTBI primer set. TCRdb analysed the multiplex PCR reads with MiXCR anew, one entry per CDR3 protein. Here the sample spans around 340,000 distinct CDR3 sequences, approximately 15% being singletons. Sequencing input: blood. The receptors were sampled from a woman in her twenties or thirties with Graves' hyperthyroidism.

This clonotype occurred many times. This chain links TRBV11-2 with TRBJ2-5; D might be TRBD2 (5 bases). Germline CDR1 is SGHAT and CDR2 is FQNNGV. There are 17 residues in the CDR3. V was pared by 5 bases and J by 2 bases, with 21 bases between. The CDR3 nucleotides read TGTGCCAGCAGCCCCGGGCGGGTTGGGATGAGTCAAGAGACCCAGTACTTC. Translation gives CASSPGRVGMSQETQYF.

The V and J genes are TRBV24-1 and TRBJ2-1; 8 nucleotides match TRBD2. The CDR3 consists of 15 residues. Germline loops: CDR1 KGHDR, CDR2 SFDVKD. The V gene end was trimmed by 6 bases and the J gene end by 6 bases; junction bases not matched to a gene: 9. CDR3: CATSRAGEGGNEQFF. The CDR3 region has the DNA TGTGCCACCAGTCGAGCGGGAGAAGGGGGCAATGAGCAGTTCTTC.

There are many counts of this clonotype. The chain is built from TRBV19 and TRBJ1-1; no firm D call. Germline CDR1 is LNHDA and CDR2 is SQIVND (reference sequence). Trimming pared 4 bases from V and 8 bases from J, leaving 8 bases between. The CDR3 runs 11 residues. DNA for the CDR3: TGTGCCAGTAGTAATGCGGGGGAAGCTTTCTTT. Translating gives CASSNAGEAFF.

There are many counts of this clonotype. The J gene is TRBJ2-1, the V gene TRBV29-1; 7 nucleotides agree with TRBD2. V lost 3 bases, J lost 8 bases, and 13 bases stayed unmatched. The CDR3 is 15 residues long. Germline CDR1 reads SQVTM; CDR2 reads ANQGSEA. The CDR3 bases are TGCAGCGTTGAGGGGACTACCAAGACCTGGGATGAGCAGTTCTTC. As protein: CSVEGTTKTWDEQFF.

This clonotype was counted only a few times. The CDR3 nucleotides read TGTGCCAGCAGTTACGGTCAGGGCCGTATCAATGAGCAGTTCTTC. It specifies CASSYGQGRINEQFF. The chain has TRBV6-2 or TRBV6-3 and TRBJ2-1; TRBD1 is a possible D gene (5 bases). V was shortened by 2 bases and J by 6 bases, with 14 bases between the two germline ends. Germline V gives CDR1 MNHEY, CDR2 SVGEGT. This CDR3 is built from 15 residues.

This rearrangement joins TRBV5-4 to TRBJ2-2; D remains ambiguous. The germline V gene has CDR1 SGHNT and CDR2 YYREEE (reference sequence). Trimming removed 0 bases from V and 4 bases from J, with 10 bases in between. The CDR3 has 15 amino acids. CDR3 amino acids: CASSLDPGRTGELFF. The CDR3 bases are TGTGCCAGCAGCTTGGATCCGGGTCGCACCGGGGAGCTGTTTTTT. Variable domain in full (rest from reference TRBV5-4 and TRBJ2-2): ETGVTQSPTHLIKTRGQQVTLRCSSQSGHNTVSWYQQALGQGPQFIFQYYREEENGRGNFPPRFSGLQFPNYSSELNVNALELDDSALYLCASSLDPGRTGELFFGEGSRLTVL.

In its sample, this clonotype was seen many times. This chain uses TRBV5-1 with TRBJ2-3, with TRBD1 identical over 8 bases. The length of the CDR3 is 14 residues. CDR1 and CDR2 from the germline V gene are SGHRS and YFSETQ. After removal of 3 bases from V and 4 bases from J, the junction contained 4 bases not matched to a gene. CDR3 sequence reads: CASSYGQGADTQYF. The CDR3 nucleotides are TGCGCCAGCAGCTACGGACAGGGCGCAGATACGCAGTATTTT.

This clonotype showed up many times. The chain uses TRBV7-3 and TRBJ2-1; D is perhaps TRBD1 (6 bases). Deletions cut 5 bases from V and 8 bases from J, with 16 bases between. The CDR3 is made up of 14 amino acids. Per germline, CDR1 SGHTA and CDR2 FQGTGA. The CDR3 loop reads CASSLRSQGYEQFF. Written as DNA, the CDR3 is TGTGCCAGCAGCCTACGATCACAGGGATATGAGCAGTTCTTC.

This clonotype was seen ten or more times. The chain is built from TRBV6-2 or TRBV6-3 and TRBJ2-5; D is perhaps TRBD1 (6 bases). The CDR3 loop spans 12 amino acids. Trimming removed 6 bases at V and 5 bases at J, with 10 bases between. Per the germline V gene, CDR1 is MNHEY and CDR2 is SVGEGT. The CDR3 protein is CASRQGTETQYF. The CDR3, as DNA: TGTGCCAGCAGACAGGGTACGGAGACCCAGTACTTC.

This clonotype was detected many times. V and J are TRBV12-3 or TRBV12-4 and TRBJ1-3, with D perhaps TRBD1 (6 bases). The V end was cut by 8 bases, the J end by 2 bases, with 16 bases between. This CDR3 contains 15 residues. As DNA, the CDR3 is TGTGCCAGCGCCCGACTGGCAGGGGCTGGAAACACCATATATTTT. Translation: CASARLAGAGNTIYF.

There are a few counts of this clonotype. The genes are TRBV9 and TRBJ1-1; D remains ambiguous. The CDR3 sequence is 13 residues long. Trimming shortened V by 2 bases and J by 1 base, and 6 bases separated the two germline ends. Germline V gene data show CDR1 as SGDLS and CDR2 as YYNGEE. As DNA, the CDR3 is TGTGCCAGCAGCGTGTCGGGGAACACTGAAGCTTTCTTT. This codes for CASSVSGNTEAFF.

The chain recombines TRBV3-1 with TRBJ2-3; tentatively, D is TRBD2 (6 bases). Trimming stripped 5 bases from V and 1 base from J, with 13 bases between. This CDR3 is built from 15 residues. Germline loops: CDR1 LGHDT, CDR2 YNNKEL (reference sequence). CDR3 bases: TGTGCCAGCAGCTCTCCGGGACTGGGCACAGATACGCAGTATTTT. Translating gives CASSSPGLGTDTQYF.

This clonotype has only a few counts. V and J are TRBV7-2 and TRBJ2-4; 8 nucleotides match TRBD2. From germline, CDR1 is SGHTA and CDR2 FQGNSA. The CDR3 totals 15 residues. The junction had 4 bases not matched to a gene; V was cut back by 5 bases and J by 1 base. The chain's CDR3 is CASSPGGGAKNIQYF. CDR3 sequence (DNA): TGTGCCAGCAGCCCCGGGGGGGGCGCCAAAAACATTCAGTACTTC.

This clonotype was recorded many times. V is TRBV6-1 and J is TRBJ2-3; D gene ambiguous. V was pared by 3 bases and J by 1 base, with 11 bases between. Germline V gene lookup returns CDR1 MNHNS and CDR2 SASEGT. The CDR3 is 15 residues long. The CDR3 bases are TGTGCCAGCAGTGACAGCGCCCGCGGCACAGATACGCAGTATTTT. Translation: CASSDSARGTDTQYF.

This clonotype was seen ten or more times. The chain links TRBV28 to TRBJ2-7; tentatively, D is TRBD1 (5 bases). Germline lookup yields CDR1 MDHEN and CDR2 SYDVKM. V was cut by 8 bases and J by 3 bases, with 11 bases left in between. The CDR3 extends over 12 amino acids. The CDR3 protein is CASLGQYYEQYF. The CDR3 DNA follows: TGTGCCAGCTTGGGGCAGTACTACGAGCAGTACTTC.

This clonotype was observed a handful of times. The rearrangement joins TRBV5-5 to TRBJ1-5, with TRBD1 identical over 7 bases. CDR1 SGHKS and CDR2 YYEKEE come from the germline V gene (reference sequence). The CDR3 covers 15 residues. Trimming removed 4 bases from V and 9 bases from J; junction bases left unmatched: 13. The CDR3 DNA reads TGTGCCAGCAGCCTCGCAGAGGGGGCAGGAGCGCCCCAGCATTTT. It yields the protein CASSLAEGAGAPQHF.

This clonotype occurred many times. The genes are TRBV7-8 and TRBJ1-4, with unresolved D. Germline loops: CDR1 SGHVS, CDR2 FQNEAQ. CDR3 length equals 16 residues. Trimming stripped 1 base from V and 8 bases from J, with 17 bases between. In DNA form, the CDR3 reads TGTGCCAGCAGCTTAGGTCGCGGCAGGCTAGGCGAAAAACTGTTTTTT. Protein: CASSLGRGRLGEKLFF.

This clonotype was detected only a few times. V usage is TRBV19 and J usage is TRBJ2-2; 11 bases line up with TRBD1. J was trimmed by 4 bases and V by 3 bases; bases with no gene match: 1. The CDR3 consists of 15 residues. CDR1 LNHDA and CDR2 SQIVND come from the germline V gene (reference sequence). CDR3 amino acids: CASSIGTGGTGELFF. The CDR3 nucleotides are TGTGCCAGTAGTATCGGGACAGGGGGCACCGGGGAGCTGTTTTTT.

With respect to this clonotype: This sequence may be a read error, since a much larger clone differs from it by one base. The chain recombines TRBV7-2 with TRBJ1-3, with 11 bases identical to TRBD1. Germline V lookup: CDR1 SGHTA, CDR2 FQGNSA. The CDR3 is 15 residues long. CDR3 DNA sequence: TGTGCCAGCAGCTTAGCGGGACAGGGGGGAAACACCGTATATTTT. Translated, it gives CASSLAGQGGNTVYF.

This clonotype was picked up many times. The chain employs TRBV6-1 and TRBJ1-3; D ambiguous. Deletions cut 0 bases from V and 4 bases from J, with 4 bases between. CDR1 is MNHNS, CDR2 SASEGT, per germline. This CDR3 has 13 amino acids. Here the CDR3 DNA reads TGTGCCAGCAGTGAAGCGCAGGGAAACACCATATATTTT. Its translation: CASSEAQGNTIYF.

The genes are TRBV19 and TRBJ2-2; 9 nucleotides match TRBD2. Per germline, CDR1 LNHDA and CDR2 SQIVND (reference sequence). This CDR3 is built from 15 residues. V trimming: 4 bases; J trimming: 7 bases; junction bases outside the gene matches: 7. The CDR3 region has the DNA TGTGCCAGTAGTAGCGGGAGGGCCGGGGACGGGGAGCTGTTTTTT. It translates to CASSSGRAGDGELFF.

V and J are TRBV19 and TRBJ2-1, with D tentatively TRBD2 (5 bases). Trimming took 5 bases from V and 7 from J, leaving 9 bases between them. The length of the CDR3 is 12 residues. Looked up from germline, CDR1 is LNHDA and CDR2 is SQIVND (reference sequence). CDR3 residues: CASSVQRNEQFF. CDR3 nucleotides: TGTGCCAGTAGTGTACAGCGGAATGAGCAGTTCTTC.

V gene TRBV10-2 combines with J gene TRBJ1-2, with D possibly being TRBD1 (6 bases). Germline CDR1 is WSHSY and CDR2 is SAAADI. The CDR3 extends over 17 amino acids. V was cut by 6 bases and J by 3 bases, with 23 bases left in between. CDR3 DNA sequence: TGCGCCAGCAGGGGGGTGACAGGACAAAAGACGGACTATGGCTACACCTTC. As protein: CASRGVTGQKTDYGYTF.

In its sample, this clonotype was seen a few times. The chain uses TRBV6-1 and TRBJ2-2; TRBD1 agrees at 7 bases. The CDR3 covers 15 residues. V shed 5 bases and J 1 base; nucleotides not matched to a gene: 4. The germline CDR1 and CDR2 sequences are MNHNS and SASEGT. This CDR3 reads CASSFGDRNTGELFF. In nucleotides, the CDR3 is TGTGCCAGCAGTTTCGGGGACAGGAACACCGGGGAGCTGTTTTTT.

Many counts were recorded for this clonotype. V is TRBV7-2 and J is TRBJ2-7, with a tentative D call TRBD2 (5 bases). Germline V gene sequence: CDR1 SGHTA, CDR2 FQGNSA. Deletions cut 2 bases from V and 2 bases from J, with 13 bases between. The CDR3 extends over 15 amino acids. The CDR3 DNA sequence: TGTGCCAGCAGCTTAAAGAGCGGTTTCACCTACGAGCAGTACTTC. Protein product: CASSLKSGFTYEQYF.